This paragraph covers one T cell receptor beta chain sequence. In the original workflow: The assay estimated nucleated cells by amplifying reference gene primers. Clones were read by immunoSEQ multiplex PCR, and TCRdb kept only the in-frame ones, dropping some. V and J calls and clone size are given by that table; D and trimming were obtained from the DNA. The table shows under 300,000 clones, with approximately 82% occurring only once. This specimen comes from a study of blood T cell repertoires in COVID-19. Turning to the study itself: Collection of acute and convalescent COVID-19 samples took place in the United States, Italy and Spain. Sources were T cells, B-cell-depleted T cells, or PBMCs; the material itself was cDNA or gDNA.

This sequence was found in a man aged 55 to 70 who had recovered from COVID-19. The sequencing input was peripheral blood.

This CDR3 is CASSDPGLAVLEQYF. CDR3 DNA: TGTGCCAGCAGTGACCCGGGACTAGCGGTTCTCGAGCAGTACTTC. This chain links TRBV2 with TRBJ2-7; 11 bases are shared with TRBD2. The V segment lost 3 bases and the J segment 6 bases; nucleotides outside the gene matches: 7. This CDR3 is built from 15 residues. Germline CDR1 SNHLY, CDR2 FYNNEI.